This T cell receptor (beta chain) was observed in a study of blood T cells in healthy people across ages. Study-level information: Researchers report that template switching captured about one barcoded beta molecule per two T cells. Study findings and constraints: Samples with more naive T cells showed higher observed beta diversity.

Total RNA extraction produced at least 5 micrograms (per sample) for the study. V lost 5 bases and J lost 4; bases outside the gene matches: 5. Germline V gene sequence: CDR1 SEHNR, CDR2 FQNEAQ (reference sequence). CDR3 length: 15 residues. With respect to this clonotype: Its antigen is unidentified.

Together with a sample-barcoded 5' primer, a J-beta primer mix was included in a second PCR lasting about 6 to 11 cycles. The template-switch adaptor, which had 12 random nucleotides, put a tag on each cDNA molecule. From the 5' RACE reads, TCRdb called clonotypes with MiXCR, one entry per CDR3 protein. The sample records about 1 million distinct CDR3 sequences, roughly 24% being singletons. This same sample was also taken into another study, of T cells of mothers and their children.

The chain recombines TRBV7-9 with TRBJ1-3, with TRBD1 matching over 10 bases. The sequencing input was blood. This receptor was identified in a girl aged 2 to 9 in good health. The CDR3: CASSPGQGEGNTIYF. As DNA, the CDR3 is TGTGCCAGCAGCCCCGGACAGGGGGAAGGAAACACCATATATTTT.